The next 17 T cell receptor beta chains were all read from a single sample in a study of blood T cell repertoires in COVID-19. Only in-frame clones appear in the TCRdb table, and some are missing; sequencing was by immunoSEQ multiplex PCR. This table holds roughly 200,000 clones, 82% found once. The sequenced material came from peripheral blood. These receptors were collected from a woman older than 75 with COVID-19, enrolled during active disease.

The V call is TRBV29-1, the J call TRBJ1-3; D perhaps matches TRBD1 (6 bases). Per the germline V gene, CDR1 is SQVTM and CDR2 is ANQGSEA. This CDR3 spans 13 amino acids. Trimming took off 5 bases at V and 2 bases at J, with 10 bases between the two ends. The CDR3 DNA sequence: TGCAGCGTTAGGAAGGGGGCTGGAAACACCATATATTTT. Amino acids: CSVRKGAGNTIYF.

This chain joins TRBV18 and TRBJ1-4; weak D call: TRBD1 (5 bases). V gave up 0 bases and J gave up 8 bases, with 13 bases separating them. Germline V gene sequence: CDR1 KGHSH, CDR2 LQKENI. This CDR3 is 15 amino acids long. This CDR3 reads CASSPPTRAEEKLFF. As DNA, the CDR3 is TGTGCCAGCTCACCACCGACCAGGGCGGAAGAAAAACTGTTTTTT.

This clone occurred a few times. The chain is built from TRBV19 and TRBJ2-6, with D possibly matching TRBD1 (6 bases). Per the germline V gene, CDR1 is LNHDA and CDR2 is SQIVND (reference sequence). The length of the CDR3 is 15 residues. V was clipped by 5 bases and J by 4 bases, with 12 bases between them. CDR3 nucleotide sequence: TGTGCCAGTAGTTTCAGGGGTGCCGGGGCCAACGTCCTGACTTTC. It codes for CASSFRGAGANVLTF.

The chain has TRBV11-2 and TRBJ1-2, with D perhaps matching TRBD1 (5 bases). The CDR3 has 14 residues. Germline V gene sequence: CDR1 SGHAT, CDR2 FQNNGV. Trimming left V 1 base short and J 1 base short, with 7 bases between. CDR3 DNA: TGTGCCAGCAGCTTAGGTGACAGTAACTATGGCTACACCTTC. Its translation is CASSLGDSNYGYTF.

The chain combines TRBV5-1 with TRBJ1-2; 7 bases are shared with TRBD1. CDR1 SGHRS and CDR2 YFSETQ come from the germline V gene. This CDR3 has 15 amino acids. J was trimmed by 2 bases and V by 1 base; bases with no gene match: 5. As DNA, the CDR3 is TGCGCCAGCAGCTTGAGTGACAGGGCCAACTATGGCTACACCTTC. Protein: CASSLSDRANYGYTF.

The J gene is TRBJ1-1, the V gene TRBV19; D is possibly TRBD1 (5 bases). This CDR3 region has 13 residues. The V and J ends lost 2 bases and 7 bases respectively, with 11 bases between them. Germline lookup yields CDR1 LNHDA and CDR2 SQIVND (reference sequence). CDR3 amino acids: CASSIQGVGEAFF. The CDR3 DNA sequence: TGTGCCAGTAGTATACAAGGGGTAGGTGAAGCTTTCTTT. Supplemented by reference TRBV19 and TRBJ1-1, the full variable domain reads DGGITQSPKYLFRKEGQNVTLSCEQNLNHDAMYWYRQDPGQGLRLIYYSQIVNDFQKGDIAEGYSVSREKKESFPLTVTSAQKNPTAFYLCASSIQGVGEAFFGQGTRLTVV.

The CDR3 coding sequence is TGTGCCAGCAGCCCCCGGGGTGCTGGAAACACCATATATTTT. Amino acids: CASSPRGAGNTIYF. This sequence joins TRBV9 and TRBJ1-3; D gene uncertain. The CDR3 is 14 residues long. From germline, CDR1 is SGDLS and CDR2 YYNGEE. Trimming pared 4 bases from V and 2 bases from J, leaving 10 bases between.

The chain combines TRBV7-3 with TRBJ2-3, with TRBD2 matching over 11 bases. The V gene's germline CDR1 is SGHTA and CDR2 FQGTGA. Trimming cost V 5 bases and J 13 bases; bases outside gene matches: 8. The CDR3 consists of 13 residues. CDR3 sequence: CASSPALAGEKYF. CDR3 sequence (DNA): TGTGCCAGCAGCCCCGCACTAGCGGGGGAGAAGTATTTT.

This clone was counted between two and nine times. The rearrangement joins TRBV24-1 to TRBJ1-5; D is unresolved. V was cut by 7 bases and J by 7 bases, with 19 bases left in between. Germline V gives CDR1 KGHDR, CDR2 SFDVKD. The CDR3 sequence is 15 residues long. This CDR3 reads CATREGGKEGQPQHF. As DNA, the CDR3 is TGTGCCACCAGGGAGGGAGGGAAGGAAGGCCAGCCCCAGCATTTT.

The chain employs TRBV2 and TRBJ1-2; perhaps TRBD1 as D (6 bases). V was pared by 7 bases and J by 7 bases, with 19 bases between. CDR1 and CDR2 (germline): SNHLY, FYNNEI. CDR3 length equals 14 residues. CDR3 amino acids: CASTVLQGRSGYTF. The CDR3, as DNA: TGTGCCAGCACCGTTCTTCAGGGGCGAAGTGGCTACACCTTC. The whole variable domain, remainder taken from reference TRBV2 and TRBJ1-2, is EPEVTQTPSHQVTQMGQEVILRCVPISNHLYFYWYRQILGQKVEFLVSFYNNEISEKSEIFDDQFSVERPDGSNFTLKIRSTKLEDSAMYFCASTVLQGRSGYTFGSGTRLTVV.

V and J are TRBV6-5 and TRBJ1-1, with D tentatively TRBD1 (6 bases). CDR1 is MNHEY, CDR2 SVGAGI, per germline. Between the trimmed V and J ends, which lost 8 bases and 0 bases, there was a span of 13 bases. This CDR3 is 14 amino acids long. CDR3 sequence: CASELGAVNTEAFF. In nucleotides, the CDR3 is TGTGCCAGCGAATTGGGGGCGGTGAACACTGAAGCTTTCTTT.

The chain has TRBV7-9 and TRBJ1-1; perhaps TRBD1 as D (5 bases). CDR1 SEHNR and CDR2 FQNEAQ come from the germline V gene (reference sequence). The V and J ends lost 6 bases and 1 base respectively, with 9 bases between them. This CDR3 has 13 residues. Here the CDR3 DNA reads TGTGCCAGCAGGCCCCAGGGGAACACTGAAGCTTTCTTT. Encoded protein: CASRPQGNTEAFF.

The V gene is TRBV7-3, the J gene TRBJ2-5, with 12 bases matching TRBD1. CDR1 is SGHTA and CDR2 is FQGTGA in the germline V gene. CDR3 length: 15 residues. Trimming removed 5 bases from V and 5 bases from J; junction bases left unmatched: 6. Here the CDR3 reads CASSLGTGGFETQYF. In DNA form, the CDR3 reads TGTGCCAGCAGCCTCGGGACAGGGGGCTTTGAGACCCAGTACTTC. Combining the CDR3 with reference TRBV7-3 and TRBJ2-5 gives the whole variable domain GAGVSQTPSNKVTEKGKYVELRCDPISGHTALYWYRQSLGQGPEFLIYFQGTGAADDSGLPNDRFFAVRPEGSVSTLKIQRTERGDSAVYLCASSLGTGGFETQYFGPGTRLLVL.

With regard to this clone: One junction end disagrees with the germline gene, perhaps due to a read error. The CDR3 DNA follows: TGTGCTAGCAGTTTTGGGCCGGGGGAAAAACTGTTTTTT. This encodes CASSFGPGEKLFF. This chain uses TRBV7-7 with TRBJ1-4; no firm D call. Germline V gives CDR1 SSHAT, CDR2 FNYEAQ (reference sequence). This CDR3 is 13 amino acids long. Full variable domain (missing parts from reference TRBV7-7 and TRBJ1-4): GAGVSQSPRYKVTKRGQDVTLRCDPISSHATLYWYQQALGQGPEFLTYFNYEAQPDKSGLPSDRFSAERPEGSISTLTIQRTEQRDSAMYRCASSFGPGEKLFFGSGTQLSVL.

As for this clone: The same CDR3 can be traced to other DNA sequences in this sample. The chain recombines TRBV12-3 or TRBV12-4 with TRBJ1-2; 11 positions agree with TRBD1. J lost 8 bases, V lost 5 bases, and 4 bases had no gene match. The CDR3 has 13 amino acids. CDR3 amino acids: CASSPDRGRGYTF. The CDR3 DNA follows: TGTGCCAGCAGTCCGGACAGGGGGCGAGGCTACACCTTC.

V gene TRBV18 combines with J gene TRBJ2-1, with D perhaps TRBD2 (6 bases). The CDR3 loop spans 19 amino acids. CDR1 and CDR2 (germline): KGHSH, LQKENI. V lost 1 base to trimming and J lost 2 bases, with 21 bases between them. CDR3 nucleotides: TGTGCCAGCTCACCACTCATACCCAAAGCGGGCTCTACCTACAATGAGCAGTTCTTC. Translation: CASSPLIPKAGSTYNEQFF.

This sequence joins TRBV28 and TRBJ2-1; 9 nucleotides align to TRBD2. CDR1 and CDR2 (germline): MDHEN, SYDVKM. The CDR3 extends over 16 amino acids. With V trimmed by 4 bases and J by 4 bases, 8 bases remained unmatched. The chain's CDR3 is CASSSLAGDPYNEQFF. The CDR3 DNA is TGTGCCAGCAGTTCTTTAGCGGGGGACCCGTACAATGAGCAGTTCTTC.